Listed below are T cell receptor beta chains from one sample, sequenced in a study of CD8+ T cells in alopecia areata. Only in-frame clones appear in the TCRdb table, and some are missing; sequencing was by immunoSEQ multiplex PCR. The table shows around 65,000 clones, with approximately 46% occurring only once. The sequenced sample was CD8+ T cells sorted from blood, obtained at week 0. The receptors here all came from a human donor with alopecia areata. Each CDR3 is given with its conserved first and last residue. D genes are given only for firm matches. Some rows mark clone size as missing; the rest say once, few, many or name a class of expanded clone.

TRBV5-6	TRBJ2-1	TRBD2	NA	TGTGCCAGCAGGAACCGGGACTACCCTTACAATGAGCAGTTCTTC	CASRNRDYPYNEQFF
TRBV5-1	TRBJ2-7	NA	NA	TGCGCCAGCAGCGTAAAGGTCGGCGAGCAGTACTTC	CASSVKVGEQYF
TRBV2	TRBJ2-7	NA	once	TGTGCCAGCAGCTCAGGGGTAGCCTACGAGCAGTACTTC	CASSSGVAYEQYF
TRBV28	TRBJ2-1	NA	few	TGTGCCAGCAGTTTATACCGAACGAGCTCCTACAATGAGCAGTTCTTC	CASSLYRTSSYNEQFF
TRBV10-3	TRBJ2-1	TRBD2	medium-sized	TGTGCCATCAGTGTTACTAGCGGGAGCGATGAGCAGTTCTTC	CAISVTSGSDEQFF
TRBV11-2	TRBJ2-1	TRBD1	NA	TGTGCCAGCAGCTTTCTCGGGACAGGGAGGGAGCAGTTCTTC	CASSFLGTGREQFF
TRBV6-5	TRBJ1-1	NA	NA	TGTGCCAGCAGTCAATACACTGAAGCTTTCTTT	CASSQYTEAFF
TRBV2	TRBJ2-1	TRBD1	NA	TGTGCCAGCACCGACCTAGAGGGACAGACTCTCAGCAATGAGCAGTTCTTC	CASTDLEGQTLSNEQFF
TRBV30	TRBJ2-1	TRBD2	many	TGTGCCTGGCTAGCGGGAGGCAACAATGAGCAGTTCTTC	CAWLAGGNNEQFF
TRBV7-6	TRBJ2-1	NA	NA	TGTGCCAGCAGCATTGGGCGGAACTACAATGAGCAGTTCTTC	CASSIGRNYNEQFF
TRBV7-9	TRBJ2-1	NA	NA	TGTGCCAGCAGCCCACGGCCGGGGGACAATGAGCAGTTCTTC	CASSPRPGDNEQFF
TRBV5-1	TRBJ2-2	NA	NA	TGCGCCAGCAGCTTACCCGGGGAGCTGTTTTTT	CASSLPGELFF
TRBV7-9	TRBJ2-7	NA	NA	TGTGCCAGCAGCTTAGGGAGCCACGAGCAGTACTTC	CASSLGSHEQYF
TRBV4-1	TRBJ1-5	NA	NA	TGCGCCAGCAGCCAAGAGAGGGGCCCCCCGCTCAATCAGCCCCAGCATTTT	CASSQERGPPLNQPQHF
TRBV29-1	TRBJ2-3	TRBD2	NA	TGCAGCGCCCGACTAGCGAAAAGCACAGATACGCAGTATTTT	CSARLAKSTDTQYF
TRBV29-1	TRBJ2-7	NA	few	TGCAGCGTTGCAGGGCCAGGAGGAGAGCAGTACTTC	CSVAGPGGEQYF
TRBV7-9	TRBJ2-5	NA	NA	TGTGCCAGCAGCCCCCCCTCAGGGGGGCAAGAGACCCAGTACTTC	CASSPPSGGQETQYF
TRBV5-1	TRBJ2-5	NA	NA	TGCGCCAGCAGCCCCCTGGGAGAGACCCAGTACTTC	CASSPLGETQYF
TRBV7-2	TRBJ2-7	NA	NA	TGTGCCAGCAGGAGGCACAAGGACACCTTCTACGAGCAGTACTTC	CASRRHKDTFYEQYF
TRBV12-5	TRBJ2-1	TRBD2	few	TGTGCTAGTGGACCGGGGGGGTGGTACAATGAGCAGTTCTTC	CASGPGGWYNEQFF
TRBV4-1	TRBJ2-2	NA	NA	TGCGCCAGCAGCCAAGTTCTAGGGGACACCGGGGAGCTGTTTTTT	CASSQVLGDTGELFF
TRBV29-1	TRBJ2-1	NA	once	TGCAGCGTGGCGAGCGGGTTAGGGTACAATGAGCAGTTCTTC	CSVASGLGYNEQFF
TRBV6-5	TRBJ2-7	NA	few	TGTGCCAGCAGTGAAGGGGCAACCTACGAGCAGTACTTC	CASSEGATYEQYF
TRBV14	TRBJ2-7	NA	NA	TGTGCCAGCAGCCAAGAGGTCGGCAGGGGGGGCCTCTACGAGCAGTACTTC	CASSQEVGRGGLYEQYF
TRBV29-1	TRBJ1-1	NA	few	TGCAGCGGTTCCCCGGGGGGACCCTTCTTT	CSGSPGGPFF
TRBV10-3	TRBJ1-1	NA	few	TGTGCCACCCGCTCAGGGGTAGCAGCTTTCTTT	CATRSGVAAFF
TRBV30	TRBJ1-2	NA	NA	TGTGCCTGGGGCCCCCGGGGTAACTATGGCTACACCTTC	CAWGPRGNYGYTF
TRBV14	TRBJ2-7	TRBD2	few	TGTGCCAGCAGCCTCGGGACTAGCGGCTACTACGAGCAGTACTTC	CASSLGTSGYYEQYF
TRBV4-1	TRBJ2-5	NA	NA	TGCGCCAGCAGCCAAACCGGGACGTTCGAAGAGACCCAGTACTTC	CASSQTGTFEETQYF
TRBV5-1	TRBJ2-7	NA	NA	TGCGCCAGCAAACTAGCCGGGAACGAGCAGTACTTC	CASKLAGNEQYF
TRBV9	TRBJ1-1	TRBD1	NA	TGTGCCAGCAGCGTATATGGGACAGGGGTCACTGAAGCTTTCTTT	CASSVYGTGVTEAFF
TRBV5-6	TRBJ2-7	NA	few	TGTGCCAGCAGTTATCGGACAGTGGTTGGGGAGCAGTACTTC	CASSYRTVVGEQYF
TRBV10-2	TRBJ1-2	NA	many	TGCGCCAGCAGTGTGGTCCCCGGGGGGGCGGATGGCTACACCTTC	CASSVVPGGADGYTF
TRBV29-1	TRBJ1-2	NA	many	TGCAGCGTTGATGGGCGGAACCATGGCTACACCTTC	CSVDGRNHGYTF
TRBV27	TRBJ2-7	NA	NA	TGTGCCAGCAGTTTCGGGCAGAACTACGAGCAGTACTTC	CASSFGQNYEQYF
TRBV13	TRBJ1-2	NA	NA	TGTGCCAGCAGCGTTGACGGAACGGATTACTATGGCTACACCTTC	CASSVDGTDYYGYTF
TRBV19	TRBJ2-1	TRBD2	few	TGTGCCAGTAGTTGGGGACTAGTTATCGATGAGCAGTTCTTC	CASSWGLVIDEQFF
TRBV6-5	TRBJ2-2	NA	many	TGTGCCAGCCATTTCGGGGAGACCGGGGAGCTGTTTTTT	CASHFGETGELFF
TRBV29-1	TRBJ2-7	TRBD2	few	TGCAGCGTTGTAGGGACTAGCGGGTACGAGCAGTACTTC	CSVVGTSGYEQYF
TRBV14	TRBJ1-1	NA	NA	TGTGCCAGCAGCCAAGGCACTGAAGCTTTCTTT	CASSQGTEAFF
TRBV4-2	TRBJ1-1	TRBD1	once	TGTGCCAGCAGCCATGGACAGGGGCCCACTGAAGCTTTCTTT	CASSHGQGPTEAFF
TRBV19	TRBJ1-2	NA	NA	TGTGCCAGTAGCTACCGGGGGAACTATGGCTACACCTTC	CASSYRGNYGYTF
TRBV28	TRBJ2-5	TRBD1	NA	TGTGCCAGCAGTTTCTCCCGGACAGGGAAAGAGACCCAGTACTTC	CASSFSRTGKETQYF
TRBV30	TRBJ2-1	TRBD2	once	TGTGCCTGGAGTGGCGGGAGAGGGTACAATGAGCAGTTCTTC	CAWSGGRGYNEQFF